These 24 T cell receptor beta chains came from one sample sequenced in a study of shared clonotypes between healthy human individuals. This table comes from immunoSEQ multiplex PCR, and its TCRdb copy is limited to in-frame clones, with some not included. The repertoire holds around 440,000 clones, with about 74% as singletons. The specimen was PBMCs. Receptors were obtained from a middle-aged woman in good health. Some clones in this sample may be carry-over from other donors' samples.

This clone was detected only a few times. CDR3 residues: CASSSTLDRAGGYEQYF. The CDR3 nucleotides are TGTGCCAGCAGTTCTACCCTAGACAGGGCGGGAGGTTACGAGCAGTACTTC. V is TRBV27 and J is TRBJ2-7; perhaps TRBD2 as D (8 bases). CDR1 and CDR2 (germline): MNHEY, SMNVEV (reference sequence). V lost 4 bases, J lost 4 bases, and 23 bases lay in between. This CDR3 comprises 17 residues.

Turning to this clone: An end of the junction does not agree with germline; a read error may underlie this. The CDR3 reads CASSLAGRVCVF. The CDR3 coding sequence is TGTGCCAGCAGCTTAGCGGGACGAGTCTGTGTCTTC. V is TRBV7-2 and J is TRBJ2-1; either TRBD1 or TRBD2 may fit D (5 bases each). CDR1 is SGHTA, CDR2 FQGNSA, per germline. This CDR3 contains 12 residues.

This chain's CDR3 is CASSPWTSGRRGTDTQYF. CDR3 DNA sequence: TGTGCCAGCTCACCATGGACTAGCGGGAGACGTGGCACAGATACGCAGTATTTT. V is TRBV18 and J is TRBJ2-3, with TRBD2 identical over 13 bases. Unmatched junction bases numbered 6, after V lost 2 bases and J lost 1 base. The CDR3 is 18 residues long. CDR1 is KGHSH, CDR2 LQKENI, per germline. Full variable domain (missing parts from reference TRBV18 and TRBJ2-3): NAGVMQNPRHLVRRRGQEARLRCSPMKGHSHVYWYRQLPEEGLKFMVYLQKENIIDESGMPKERFSAEFPKEGPSILRIQQVVRGDSAAYFCASSPWTSGRRGTDTQYFGPGTRLTVL.

This clone has just one count. V usage is TRBV5-4 and J usage is TRBJ1-2; TRBD1 might be the D (6 bases). Trimming removed 3 bases from V and 3 bases from J, with 24 bases in between. Germline V CDR1 and CDR2: SGHNT, YYREEE (reference sequence). CDR3 length: 18 residues. The CDR3, as DNA: TGTGCCAGCAGCTCGAGGGGGGGTGGTAGGGGCGATTACTATGGCTACACCTTC. It codes for CASSSRGGGRGDYYGYTF. The full variable domain, its missing parts supplied by reference TRBV5-4 and TRBJ1-2, is ETGVTQSPTHLIKTRGQQVTLRCSSQSGHNTVSWYQQALGQGPQFIFQYYREEENGRGNFPPRFSGLQFPNYSSELNVNALELDDSALYLCASSSRGGGRGDYYGYTFGSGTRLTVV.

In regard to this clone: A far larger clone is one base from this, pointing to a likely read error. The chain employs TRBV15 and TRBJ2-7; weak D call: TRBD2 (5 bases). The CDR3 length is 15 residues. Per germline, CDR1 LNHNV and CDR2 YYDKDF (reference sequence). The CDR3 DNA reads as TGTACCACCAGCAGAGATCGAAGCGGTAGGCGCGAGCAGTACTTC. The encoded protein is CTTSRDRSGRREQYF.

This clone has only a few counts. The CDR3 DNA reads as TGCGCCAGCAGCCAAGTGGACATGGGACTAGCGCGTGCAGATACGCAGTATTTT. Amino acid sequence: CASSQVDMGLARADTQYF. The chain recombines TRBV4-1 with TRBJ2-3, with 10 bases lining up with TRBD2. The CDR3 is made up of 18 amino acids. V gave up 1 base and J gave up 4 bases; unmatched junction bases: 11. Germline CDR1 MGHRA, CDR2 YSYEKL.

This clone was detected once. J is TRBJ2-5 and V is TRBV2; 7 bases line up with TRBD1. CDR1 is SNHLY, CDR2 FYNNEI, per germline. Germline trimming cut 4 bases from V and 4 bases from J; bases unmatched to any gene: 3. CDR3 size: 13 residues. CDR3 amino acids: CASSVRDRETQYF. The CDR3 DNA reads TGTGCCAGCAGTGTCCGGGACAGAGAGACCCAGTACTTC.

The gene calls are TRBV7-3 and TRBJ2-5; D ambiguous. The CDR3 extends over 12 amino acids. Trimming took off 0 bases at V and 11 bases at J, with 10 bases between the two ends. Looked up from germline, CDR1 is SGHTA and CDR2 is FQGTGA. CDR3 region: CASSLTGVEQYF. CDR3 coding DNA: TGTGCCAGCAGCTTAACGGGCGTGGAGCAGTACTTC. Filled out from reference TRBV7-3 and TRBJ2-5, the complete variable domain reads GAGVSQTPSNKVTEKGKYVELRCDPISGHTALYWYRQSLGQGPEFLIYFQGTGAADDSGLPNDRFFAVRPEGSVSTLKIQRTERGDSAVYLCASSLTGVEQYFGPGTRLLVL.

This chain links TRBV4-2 with TRBJ2-5; D might be TRBD1 (5 bases). The J call may be mistaken, given a closer DNA end match to TRBJ2-7. Germline loops: CDR1 LGHNA, CDR2 YNFKEQ. This CDR3 has 15 residues. The CDR3 reads CASSQEIDSSYEQYF. For the CDR3, the DNA is TGTGCCAGCAGCCAAGAAATAGACAGCTCCTACGAGCAGTACTTC.

V usage is TRBV28 and J usage is TRBJ1-5; 7 bases are a match to TRBD1. CDR1 MDHEN and CDR2 SYDVKM come from the germline V gene. After removal of 3 bases from V and 0 bases from J, the junction contained 5 bases not matched to a gene. This CDR3 region has 16 residues. DNA for the CDR3: TGTGCCAGCAGTTTTACCGGGACAGTTAGCAATCAGCCCCAGCATTTT. This sequence encodes CASSFTGTVSNQPQHF.

This clone came up a few times. J is TRBJ1-5 and V is TRBV6-5; no definite D call. CDR1 and CDR2 from the germline V gene are MNHEY and SVGAGI. CDR3 length: 13 residues. Trimming took off 7 bases at V and 5 bases at J, with 12 bases between the two ends. Here the CDR3 reads CASKASNDQPQHF. The CDR3 DNA sequence: TGTGCCAGCAAGGCGTCGAATGATCAGCCCCAGCATTTT.

The V call is TRBV11-2, the J call TRBJ2-3; no reliable D call. This CDR3 has 11 amino acids. V was shortened by 5 bases and J by 6 bases, with 6 bases between the two germline ends. Germline values: CDR1 SGHAT, CDR2 FQNNGV. In nucleotides, the CDR3 is TGTGCCAGCAGCCTATCGGATACGCAGTATTTT. Protein: CASSLSDTQYF.

This rearrangement joins TRBV7-9 to TRBJ2-7, with a possible D match to TRBD1 (5 bases). This CDR3 is built from 15 residues. V gave up 8 bases and J gave up 5 bases, with 22 bases separating them. Germline V gene sequence: CDR1 SEHNR, CDR2 FQNEAQ (reference sequence). The CDR3 loop reads CASSQVGQPLDEQYF. In DNA, the CDR3 is TGTGCCAGCTCCCAAGTGGGGCAGCCTCTAGACGAGCAGTACTTC.

The chain carries TRBV6-1 and TRBJ1-4; 8 bases line up with TRBD1. This CDR3 is 13 amino acids long. Germline V gene data show CDR1 as MNHNS and CDR2 as SASEGT. V lost 9 bases to trimming and J lost 8 bases; unmatched junction nucleotides: 8. The CDR3 nucleotides read TGTGCCAGTGCCCAGGGGGCTTGGGAAAAACTGTTTTTT. It translates to CASAQGAWEKLFF.

In its sample, this clone was seen a few times. This is likely an artifact of a read error, given a far larger clone one base away. This chain connects TRBV30 to TRBJ2-5; D not resolved. The V end was cut by 3 bases, the J end by 3 bases, with 14 bases between. CDR1 and CDR2 from the germline V gene are GTSNPN and SVGIG (reference sequence). This CDR3 region has 14 residues. This CDR3 is CAWRRPLYKETQYF. CDR3 DNA sequence: TGTGCCTGGAGGAGGCCCCTGTACAAAGAGACCCAGTACTTC. The full variable domain, completed using reference TRBV30 and TRBJ2-5, is SQTIHQWPATLVQPVGSPLSLECTVEGTSNPNLYWYRQAAGRGLQLLFYSVGIGQISSEVPQNLSASRPQDRQFILSSKKLLLSDSGFYLCAWRRPLYKETQYFGPGTRLLVL.

J is TRBJ2-3 and V is TRBV30; no clear D gene. From germline, CDR1 is GTSNPN and CDR2 SVGIG (reference sequence). Trimming removed 2 bases from V and 2 bases from J, with 8 bases in between. The CDR3 runs 13 residues. This CDR3 is CAWSSTATDTQYF. The CDR3 DNA is TGTGCCTGGAGTAGTACAGCCACAGATACGCAGTATTTT. The whole variable domain, filled in from reference TRBV30 and TRBJ2-3, reads SQTIHQWPATLVQPVGSPLSLECTVEGTSNPNLYWYRQAAGRGLQLLFYSVGIGQISSEVPQNLSASRPQDRQFILSSKKLLLSDSGFYLCAWSSTATDTQYFGPGTRLTVL.

The chain employs TRBV5-1 and TRBJ2-5; the match to TRBD1 covers 7 bases. The CDR3 totals 15 residues. Germline CDR1 SGHRS, CDR2 YFSETQ. The V gene end was trimmed by 0 bases and the J gene end by 2 bases; junction bases not matched to a gene: 4. In DNA form, the CDR3 reads TGCGCCAGCAGCTTGGAGGGGACAGCACAAGAGACCCAGTACTTC. It is translated as CASSLEGTAQETQYF.

V usage is TRBV6-6 and J usage is TRBJ2-5, with D hard to call. Looked up from germline, CDR1 is MNHNY and CDR2 is SVGAGI (reference sequence). V was pared by 0 bases and J by 3 bases, with 14 bases between. CDR3 length equals 16 residues. CDR3 bases: TGTGCCAGCAGTTACTCGTTGTTGCCCCGAAAAGAGACCCAGTACTTC. It translates to CASSYSLLPRKETQYF.

Worth noting for this clone: A much larger clone differs from this one at a single base, so this may be a read error. The sample holds other DNA sequences that translate to the same CDR3. The V gene is TRBV30, the J gene TRBJ1-2; D unclear. The germline gives CDR1 GTSNPN, CDR2 SVGIG (reference sequence). The CDR3 length is 12 residues. CDR3 loop: CAWSAFSDGYTF. For the CDR3, the DNA is TGCGCCTGGAGTGCATTCTCGGATGGCTACACCTTC.

The V and J genes are TRBV6-5 and TRBJ1-1, with 7 bases matching TRBD1. V lost 0 bases to trimming and J lost 2 bases; unmatched junction nucleotides: 3. This CDR3 contains 15 residues. Germline loops: CDR1 MNHEY, CDR2 SVGAGI. The CDR3 protein is CASSYSGQSNTEAFF. The CDR3 bases are TGTGCCAGCAGTTACTCGGGACAGAGTAACACTGAAGCTTTCTTT.

The gene calls are TRBV4-3 and TRBJ2-3; 10 bases match TRBD2. J was trimmed by 1 base and V by 5 bases; bases with no gene match: 6. The CDR3 consists of 16 residues. Per the germline V gene, CDR1 is LGHNA and CDR2 is YSLEER. In DNA, the CDR3 is TGCGCCAGCAGCACCTTAGCGGGAGGTGGCACAGATACGCAGTATTTT. It yields the protein CASSTLAGGGTDTQYF.

The rearrangement joins TRBV6-6 to TRBJ1-1; D might be TRBD1 (6 bases). Trimming cost V 6 bases and J 4 bases, with 12 bases left between them. Per the germline V gene, CDR1 is MNHNY and CDR2 is SVGAGI (reference sequence). The CDR3 is 13 amino acids. The CDR3 sequence is CASRPTGTTEAFF. The CDR3, as DNA: TGTGCCAGCAGGCCTACAGGGACCACTGAAGCTTTCTTT.

A remark on this clone: In the same sample, other DNA sequences code for this CDR3. The DNA for the CDR3 is TGTGCCAGCAGTCCAAGGACGGTAACTAATGAAAAACTGTTTTTT. Protein product: CASSPRTVTNEKLFF. This rearrangement joins TRBV28 to TRBJ1-4; D is uncertain. The CDR3 has 15 residues. The germline V gene encodes CDR1 MDHEN and CDR2 SYDVKM. The ends were cut back, 5 bases at V and 1 base at J, with 11 bases in the middle.

A single count supports this clone. The chain uses TRBV7-6 and TRBJ2-7; D unresolved. The germline V gene has CDR1 SGHVS and CDR2 FNYEAQ. This CDR3 is built from 15 residues. The V end was cut by 5 bases, the J end by 0 bases, with 14 bases between. CDR3 bases: TGTGCCAGCAGCCGAGAGCAGGAGAGCTCCTACGAGCAGTACTTC. It codes for CASSREQESSYEQYF.